This T cell receptor (beta chain) was recovered during a study of blood T cells in healthy people across ages. Study context: Every two T cells gave about one barcoded beta molecule via template switching. Study-wide results and limits: The study regarded diversity estimates from one million T cells as underestimates. Diversity of TCR beta per million T cells declined in a roughly linear way with age.

V lost 4 bases, J lost 4 bases, and 16 bases lay in between. The CDR3 has 16 residues. The V gene's germline CDR1 is MDHEN and CDR2 SYDVKM. Combining a sample-barcoded 5' primer with a J-beta primer mix, a second PCR ran for roughly 7 to 12 cycles. A minimum of 2.5 million CDR3-containing paired-end reads was obtained for each sample. TCRdb analysed the 5' RACE reads with MiXCR anew, one entry per CDR3 protein. The data contain around 1,900,000 distinct CDR3 sequences, about two fifths of them seen just once; the ten biggest clones take up 20% to 25%. This clonotype was observed a handful of times. What it recognizes is unknown.

The clonotype was recovered from a human donor in good health. The chain couples TRBV28 to TRBJ1-4; D gene ambiguous. The material sequenced was blood. The CDR3 coding sequence is TGTGCCAGCAGTTCCCCGGCGGATCACCTTAATGAAAAACTGTTTTTT. It yields the protein CASSSPADHLNEKLFF.